This T cell receptor (beta chain) is drawn from a study of regulatory T cells in long-lasting Graves disease. Study-level results: Relative to new patients (roughly 1,000), persistent patients exhibited greater sharing of public clonotypes (2,741).

There are a few counts of this clonotype. Its antigen remains unidentified. The time point is: persistent/refractory GD, antithyroid drugs over 5 years with positive TRAb. Making the TCR library involved RNA that had been extracted from PBMCs. Library construction for TCR beta used iRepertoire HTBI primers and Arm-PCR of CDR3 regions. Authors' processing steps: Looking across samples, the authors found some 67 TRBV and 13 to 15 TRBJ segments. TCRdb used MiXCR to reprocess the multiplex PCR reads, holding one entry per CDR3 protein. The V and J calls and clone size come from TCRdb's table, not from the authors' own analysis. The table records approximately 380,000 distinct CDR3 sequences, 20% to 25% of them present only once. Here the sequenced sample was peripheral blood mononuclear cells (PBMCs), taken when the disease was refractory, from a patient treated with antithyroid drugs. The TCR comes from a female donor with Graves disease.

The CDR3 nucleotides read TGTGCCAGCACGAAACCAGGAGAGAACACTGAAGCTTTCTTT. Translation: CASTKPGENTEAFF. The V and J genes are TRBV19 and TRBJ1-1; D unresolved. Trimming took off 9 bases at V and 1 base at J, with 15 bases between the two ends. The germline V gene has CDR1 LNHDA and CDR2 SQIVND (reference sequence). This CDR3 is built from 14 residues. The complete variable domain, with remaining parts taken from reference TRBV19 and TRBJ1-1, reads DGGITQSPKYLFRKEGQNVTLSCEQNLNHDAMYWYRQDPGQGLRLIYYSQIVNDFQKGDIAEGYSVSREKKESFPLTVTSAQKNPTAFYLCASTKPGENTEAFFGQGTRLTVV.